This TCR beta chain is drawn from a study of cytomegalovirus exposure and HLA in healthy donors. Study-wide points: In a later analysis, at a false discovery rate of 0.05, 15,000 to 20,000 TCR beta sequences matched HLA alleles.

Among the donors, all were healthy bone marrow donors. Germline V lookup: CDR1 LNHDA, CDR2 SQIVND (reference sequence). CDR3 length equals 15 residues. Trimming removed 6 bases from V and 7 bases from J, with 16 bases in between. With regard to this clone: Its antigen is not identified.

The PCR was carried out with 60 Vbeta primers and 13 Jbeta primers. The data were produced by immunoSEQ multiplex PCR, yet TCRdb's version contains in-frame clones alone and is incomplete. The profile shows more than 150,000 clones, approximately 84% of them singletons. The clonotype originates from a girl under three years old in good health and CMV-seronegative. The sequenced sample consisted of PBMCs. This chain uses TRBV19 with TRBJ1-6; D is ambiguous. The CDR3: CASRPSPEANSPLHF. The DNA of the CDR3 is TGTGCCAGTAGACCATCCCCTGAGGCGAATTCACCCCTCCACTTT.